This T cell receptor beta chain was sequenced in a study of T cell responses to AZD1222 COVID-19 vaccine. The protocol was immunoSEQ multiplex PCR, while the TCRdb copy is restricted to in-frame clones and leaves out a portion. The repertoire holds about 110,000 clones, with under 95% as singletons. Trimming left V 7 bases short and J 3 bases short, with 12 bases between. The CDR3 is 14 amino acids. The germline V gene encodes CDR1 LNHDA and CDR2 SQIVND (reference sequence). Broader study findings: Spike-specific TCR breadth and depth were elevated following two AZD1222 doses. Dominant at 160-218 and 743-854, vaccine-associated CD4 TCRs also spanned spike. The donor cohort was predominantly white British with a female majority, and clonal diversity may have been underestimated.

As to this clone: Its antigen is not identified.

This clonotype was sampled from an adult in good health. The source was peripheral blood, collected on day 0 of AZD1222 vaccination. V is TRBV19 and J is TRBJ2-2; tentatively, D is TRBD1 (6 bases). CDR3: CASIRDIYTGELFF. The CDR3 DNA is TGTGCCAGTATTCGGGACATATACACCGGGGAGCTGTTTTTT.